The clone carrying this T cell receptor beta chain was detected only a few times. Its antigen is not known. The junction departs from the called germline gene at one end, perhaps through a read error. This sample is part of a study of tumor-infiltrating lymphocytes in primary liver carcinoma. Study-wide context: Spanning 4.2 to 10 cm, the tumors were T1-T3 N0M0. Study-level results: Researchers report that only about 7.5-25% of top clones turned up in all five tumor regions. Blood trailed tumors significantly in top-250-clone fraction (p = 0.039). Among the pair types, tumor region pairs showed more overlap than tumor-adjacent and tumor-blood pairs.

Synthesis of TCR beta cDNA was carried out from approximately 500 ng total RNA with a constant-region primer. Libraries covering TCR beta were generated through three nested multiplex PCR rounds (using a slightly modified ARM-PCR). A C-beta reverse primer and TRBV1-TRBV30 forward primers served in each of the first two PCR rounds, at ten to eleven cycles apiece. TCRdb fed the multiplex PCR reads into MiXCR, producing one record per CDR3 protein. The table includes 90,000 to 150,000 distinct CDR3 sequences, around 62% detected once. The CDR3 runs to 14 residues. Germline values: CDR1 LNHDA, CDR2 SQIVND (reference sequence). Co-extraction of RNA and DNA was performed on 20-30 mg of unsorted bulk tissue.

The sequence derives from a woman between 55 and 75 years old with primary liver carcinoma and hepatitis B virus infection. The sequencing sample was made of liver tumor tissue from sampling region 1. Regarding subset: tumor region T1, superior pole. The J gene is TRBJ1-1, the V gene TRBV19, with TRBD1 as a possible D gene (6 bases). In DNA, the CDR3 is TGTGCCAGTAGTACTAGGGGGTTGAATACTGAAGCTTTCTTT. Translated, it gives CASSTRGLNTEAFF.